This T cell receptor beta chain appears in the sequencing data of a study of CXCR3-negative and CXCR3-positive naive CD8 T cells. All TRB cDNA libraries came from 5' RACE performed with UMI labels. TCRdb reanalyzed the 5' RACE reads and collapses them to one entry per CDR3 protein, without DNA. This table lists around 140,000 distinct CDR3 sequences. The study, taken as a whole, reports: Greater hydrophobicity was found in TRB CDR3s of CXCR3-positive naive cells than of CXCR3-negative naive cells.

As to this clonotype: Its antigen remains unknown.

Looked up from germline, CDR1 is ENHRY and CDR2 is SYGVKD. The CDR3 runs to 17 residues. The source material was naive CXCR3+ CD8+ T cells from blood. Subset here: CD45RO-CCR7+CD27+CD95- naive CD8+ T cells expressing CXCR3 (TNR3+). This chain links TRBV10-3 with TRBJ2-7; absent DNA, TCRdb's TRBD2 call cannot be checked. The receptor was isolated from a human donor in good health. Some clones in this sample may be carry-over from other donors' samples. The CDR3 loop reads CAISAPPGLAGSYEQYF.